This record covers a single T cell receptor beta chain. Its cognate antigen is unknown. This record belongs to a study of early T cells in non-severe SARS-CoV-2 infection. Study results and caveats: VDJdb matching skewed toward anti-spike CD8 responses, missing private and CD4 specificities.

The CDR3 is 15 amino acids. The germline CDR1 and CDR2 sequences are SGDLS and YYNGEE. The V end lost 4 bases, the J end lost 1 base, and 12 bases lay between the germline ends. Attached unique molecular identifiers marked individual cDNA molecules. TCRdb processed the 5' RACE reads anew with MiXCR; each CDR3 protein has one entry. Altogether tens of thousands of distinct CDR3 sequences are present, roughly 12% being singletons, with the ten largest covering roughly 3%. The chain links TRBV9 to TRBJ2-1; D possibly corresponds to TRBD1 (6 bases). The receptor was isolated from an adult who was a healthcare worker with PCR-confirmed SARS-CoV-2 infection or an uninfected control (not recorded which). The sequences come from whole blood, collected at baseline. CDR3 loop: CASSPYRGSYNEQFF. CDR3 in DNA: TGTGCCAGCAGCCCCTATAGGGGGTCCTACAATGAGCAGTTCTTC.